This TCR beta chain was recovered during a study of blood T cell repertoires in COVID-19. Study at large: T cells, B-cell-depleted T cells, or PBMCs supplied cDNA or gDNA.

Losses at the gene ends were 4 bases for V and 2 bases for J; bases not matched to a gene: 10. Germline CDR1 is SGDLS and CDR2 is YYNGEE. The CDR3 has 16 residues. Original handling: Reference gene primer amplification gave nucleated cell count estimates. Repertoires were generated with immunoSEQ multiplex PCR, while TCRdb's copy carries only in-frame clones and drops some. That table furnishes V, J and clone size, whereas the DNA furnished D and trimming. The table has about 150,000 clones, about 89% seen once. This TCR was recovered from a man aged 60-69 years with acute or convalescent COVID-19. J is TRBJ2-5 and V is TRBV9, with 8 bases that match TRBD2. Material: peripheral blood. CDR3 loop: CASSQNPLAEQETQYF. The DNA for the CDR3 is TGTGCCAGCAGCCAAAACCCACTAGCGGAGCAAGAGACCCAGTACTTC.